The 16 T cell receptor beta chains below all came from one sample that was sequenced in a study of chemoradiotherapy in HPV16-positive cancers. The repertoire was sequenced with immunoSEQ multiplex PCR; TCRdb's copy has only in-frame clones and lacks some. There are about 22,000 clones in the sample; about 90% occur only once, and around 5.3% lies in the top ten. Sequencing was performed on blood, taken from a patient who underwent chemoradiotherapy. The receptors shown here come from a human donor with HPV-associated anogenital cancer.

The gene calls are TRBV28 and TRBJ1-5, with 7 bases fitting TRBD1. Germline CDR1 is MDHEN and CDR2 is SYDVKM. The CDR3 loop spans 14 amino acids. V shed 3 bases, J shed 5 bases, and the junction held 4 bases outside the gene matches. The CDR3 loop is CASSFPGGDQPQHF. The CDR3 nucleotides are TGTGCCAGCAGTTTCCCAGGGGGGGATCAGCCCCAGCATTTT.

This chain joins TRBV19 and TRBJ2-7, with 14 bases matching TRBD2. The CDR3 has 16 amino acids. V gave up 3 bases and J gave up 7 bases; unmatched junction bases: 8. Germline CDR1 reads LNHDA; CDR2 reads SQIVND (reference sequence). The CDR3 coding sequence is TGTGCCAGTAGTATTTGGACTAGCGGGGGGCCCGGGGAGCAGTACTTC. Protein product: CASSIWTSGGPGEQYF. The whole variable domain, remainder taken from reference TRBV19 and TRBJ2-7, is DGGITQSPKYLFRKEGQNVTLSCEQNLNHDAMYWYRQDPGQGLRLIYYSQIVNDFQKGDIAEGYSVSREKKESFPLTVTSAQKNPTAFYLCASSIWTSGGPGEQYFGPGTRLTVT.

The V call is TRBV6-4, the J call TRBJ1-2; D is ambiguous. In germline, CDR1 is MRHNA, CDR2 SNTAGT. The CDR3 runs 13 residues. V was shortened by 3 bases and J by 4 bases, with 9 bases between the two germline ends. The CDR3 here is CASSDYKGYGYTF. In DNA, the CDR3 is TGTGCCAGCAGTGATTATAAGGGCTATGGCTACACCTTC.

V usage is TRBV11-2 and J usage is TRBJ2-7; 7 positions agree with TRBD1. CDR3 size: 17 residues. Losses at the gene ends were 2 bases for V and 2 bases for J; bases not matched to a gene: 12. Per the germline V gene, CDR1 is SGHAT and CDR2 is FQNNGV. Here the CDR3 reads CASSLWKNVDRPYEQYF. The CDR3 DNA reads TGTGCCAGCAGCTTATGGAAAAATGTGGACAGGCCCTACGAGCAGTACTTC.

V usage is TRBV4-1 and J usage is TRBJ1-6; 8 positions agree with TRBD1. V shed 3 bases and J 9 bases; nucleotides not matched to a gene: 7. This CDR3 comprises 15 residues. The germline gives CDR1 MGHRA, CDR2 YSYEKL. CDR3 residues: CASSHGQGLSSPLHF. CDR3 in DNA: TGCGCCAGCAGCCACGGACAGGGTCTGAGTTCACCCCTCCACTTT.

In DNA form, the CDR3 reads TGTGCCAGCTCACCAGACGGACTCAATCAGCCCCAGCATTTT. It is translated as CASSPDGLNQPQHF. The chain couples TRBV18 to TRBJ1-5; D gene uncertain. This CDR3 is 14 amino acids long. V was shortened by 2 bases and J by 3 bases, with 8 bases between the two germline ends. Germline V CDR1 and CDR2: KGHSH, LQKENI.

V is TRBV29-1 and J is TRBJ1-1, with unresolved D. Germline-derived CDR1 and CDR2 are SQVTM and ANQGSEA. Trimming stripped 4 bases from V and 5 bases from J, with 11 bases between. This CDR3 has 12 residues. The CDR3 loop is CSVALQGTEAFF. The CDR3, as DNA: TGCAGCGTTGCACTACAAGGGACTGAAGCTTTCTTT.

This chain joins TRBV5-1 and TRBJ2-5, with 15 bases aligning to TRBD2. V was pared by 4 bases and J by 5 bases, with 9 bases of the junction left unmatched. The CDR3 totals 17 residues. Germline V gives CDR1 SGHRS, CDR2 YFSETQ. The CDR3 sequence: CASSGRTSGGELETQYF. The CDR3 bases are TGCGCCAGCAGCGGAAGGACTAGCGGGGGGGAATTGGAGACCCAGTACTTC.

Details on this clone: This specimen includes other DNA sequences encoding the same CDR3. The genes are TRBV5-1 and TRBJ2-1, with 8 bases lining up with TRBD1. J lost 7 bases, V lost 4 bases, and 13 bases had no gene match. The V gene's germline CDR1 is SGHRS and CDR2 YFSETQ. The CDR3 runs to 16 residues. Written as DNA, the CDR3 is TGCGCCAGCAGCCAAAATCCGGGACAGGTACGAAATGAGCAGTTCTTC. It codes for CASSQNPGQVRNEQFF.

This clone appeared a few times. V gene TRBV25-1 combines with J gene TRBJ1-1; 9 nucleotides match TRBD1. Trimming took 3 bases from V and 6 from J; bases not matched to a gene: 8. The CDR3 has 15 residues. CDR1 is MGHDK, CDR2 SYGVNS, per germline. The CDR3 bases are TGTGCCAGCAGTGATCCGACAGGGGGTTCGTCTGAAGCTTTCTTT. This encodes CASSDPTGGSSEAFF. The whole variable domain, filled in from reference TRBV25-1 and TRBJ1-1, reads EADIYQTPRYLVIGTGKKITLECSQTMGHDKMYWYQQDPGMELHLIHYSYGVNSTEKGDLSSESTVSRIRTEHFPLTLESARPSHTSQYLCASSDPTGGSSEAFFGQGTRLTVV.

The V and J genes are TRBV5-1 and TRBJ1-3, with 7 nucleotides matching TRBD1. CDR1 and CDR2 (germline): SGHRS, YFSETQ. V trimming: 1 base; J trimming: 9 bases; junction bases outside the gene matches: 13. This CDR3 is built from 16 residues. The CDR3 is CASSLQGQNQGTTIYF. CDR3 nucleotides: TGCGCCAGCAGCTTGCAGGGACAGAACCAAGGGACCACCATATATTTT. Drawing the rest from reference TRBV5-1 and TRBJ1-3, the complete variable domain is KAGVTQTPRYLIKTRGQQVTLSCSPISGHRSVSWYQQTPGQGLQFLFEYFSETQRNKGNFPGRFSGRQFSNSRSEMNVSTLELGDSALYLCASSLQGQNQGTTIYFGEGSWLTVV.

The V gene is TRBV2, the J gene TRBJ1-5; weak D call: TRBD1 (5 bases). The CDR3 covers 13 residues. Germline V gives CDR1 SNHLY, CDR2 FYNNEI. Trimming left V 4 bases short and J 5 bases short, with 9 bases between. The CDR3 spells CASSGGLDQPQHF. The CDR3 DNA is TGTGCCAGCAGTGGGGGCCTTGATCAGCCCCAGCATTTT.

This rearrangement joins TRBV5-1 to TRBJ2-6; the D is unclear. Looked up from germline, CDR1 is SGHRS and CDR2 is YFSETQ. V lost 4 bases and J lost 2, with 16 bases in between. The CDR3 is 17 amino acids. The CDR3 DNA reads TGCGCCAGCAGCCTCCTGGGGTCTATTACTGGGGCCAACGTCCTGACTTTC. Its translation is CASSLLGSITGANVLTF.

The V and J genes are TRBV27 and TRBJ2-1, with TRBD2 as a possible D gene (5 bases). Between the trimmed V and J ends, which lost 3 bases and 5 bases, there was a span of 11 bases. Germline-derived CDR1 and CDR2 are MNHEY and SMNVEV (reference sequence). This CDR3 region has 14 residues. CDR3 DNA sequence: TGTGCCAGCAGTTTCCTGGCGCGGGACAATGAGCAGTTCTTC. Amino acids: CASSFLARDNEQFF.

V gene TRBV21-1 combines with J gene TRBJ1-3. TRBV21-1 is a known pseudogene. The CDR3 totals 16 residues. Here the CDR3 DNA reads TGTGCCAGCAGCAAAGAGCGCAGCTACTCTGGAAACACCATATATTTT. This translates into CASSKERSYSGNTIYF.

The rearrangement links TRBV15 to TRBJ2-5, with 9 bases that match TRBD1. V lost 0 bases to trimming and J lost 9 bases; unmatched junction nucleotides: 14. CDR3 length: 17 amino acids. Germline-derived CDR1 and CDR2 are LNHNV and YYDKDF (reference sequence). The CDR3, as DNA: TGTGCCACCAGCAGAGACGGACCGGGACAGGGTTTTAAGGCCCAGTACTTC. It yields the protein CATSRDGPGQGFKAQYF. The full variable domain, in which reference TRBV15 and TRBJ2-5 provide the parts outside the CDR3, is DAMVIQNPRYQVTQFGKPVTLSCSQTLNHNVMYWYQQKSSQAPKLLFHYYDKDFNNEADTPDNFQSRRPNTSFCFLDIRSPGLGDTAMYLCATSRDGPGQGFKAQYFGPGTRLLVL.